A single sample is the source of the 4 T cell receptor beta chains below, sequenced in a study of cytomegalovirus exposure and HLA in healthy donors. The data were produced by immunoSEQ multiplex PCR, yet TCRdb's version contains in-frame clones alone and is incomplete. Found here are a few hundred thousand clones, around 90% of them singletons; the top ten hold 0.35% to 0.45%. Sequenced input: PBMCs. These TCRs come from a woman in her late teens or twenties in good health and CMV-seronegative.

J is TRBJ1-2 and V is TRBV7-3; 9 bases are shared with TRBD1. From germline, CDR1 is SGHTA and CDR2 FQGTGA. V lost 1 base to trimming and J lost 3 bases; unmatched junction nucleotides: 6. The CDR3 is 16 residues long. CDR3 in DNA: TGTGCCAGCAGCTTAAGGAGGGGGGACAGGGACTATGGCTACACCTTC. This sequence encodes CASSLRRGDRDYGYTF.

The genes are TRBV5-1 and TRBJ1-6; TRBD1 matches 7 bases. CDR1 is SGHRS and CDR2 is YFSETQ in the germline V gene. V lost 2 bases, J lost 8 bases, and 7 bases stayed unmatched. The CDR3 covers 15 residues. This CDR3 reads CASSLGTADYSPLHF. CDR3 sequence (DNA): TGCGCCAGCAGCTTAGGGACAGCGGACTATTCACCCCTCCACTTT.

This chain connects TRBV28 to TRBJ1-1; D not resolved. The V end was cut by 5 bases, the J end by 3 bases, with 7 bases between. Germline CDR1 is MDHEN and CDR2 is SYDVKM. This CDR3 region has 12 residues. As DNA, the CDR3 is TGTGCCAGCAGTCCCTACGACACTGAAGCTTTCTTT. It encodes CASSPYDTEAFF.

This clone came up once. The chain links TRBV14 to TRBJ1-1; maybe TRBD1 (6 bases). The CDR3 totals 16 residues. V lost 0 bases and J lost 3, with 14 bases in between. The V gene's germline CDR1 is SGHDN and CDR2 FVKESK. CDR3 nucleotides: TGTGCCAGCAGCCAAGAGCATTGGGGGCACGACACTGAAGCTTTCTTT. It encodes CASSQEHWGHDTEAFF.